These T cell receptor beta chains were read from a single sample in a study of T cell responses to AZD1222 COVID-19 vaccine. Assay used: immunoSEQ multiplex PCR; TCRdb lists only in-frame clones, some missing. Among 120,000 to 150,000 clones, approximately 90% were seen once, and the ten largest hold 1.9%. Source: peripheral blood, taken 28 days after the second AZD1222 dose. The receptors come from an adult who received the AZD1222 COVID-19 vaccine. CDR3s include the opening cysteine and the closing phenylalanine or tryptophan. The order of the fields is clone size, D gene, J gene, CDR3 length, V gene, CDR3 DNA, CDR3 protein. A D gene is named only where the DNA matches it firmly. Clone size is stated in some rows and not others, as once, few, many or a class when expanded.

clone_size: few; d_call: .; j_call: TRBJ1-5; cdr3_length: 13; v_call: TRBV10-1; cdr3_nt: TGCGCCAGCAGTGCAGGGCGCAATCAGCCCCAGCATTTT; cdr3_aa: CASSAGRNQPQHF
clone_size: .; d_call: TRBD2; j_call: TRBJ2-1; cdr3_length: 14; v_call: TRBV7-9; cdr3_nt: TGTGCCAGCAGCTTAGCGGGGGGGTATAATGAGCAGTTCTTC; cdr3_aa: CASSLAGGYNEQFF
clone_size: .; d_call: TRBD2; j_call: TRBJ2-4; cdr3_length: 16; v_call: TRBV4-1; cdr3_nt: TGCGCCAGCAGCCAAGGTCTTAGCGGGGGGCAGGACATTCAGTACTTC; cdr3_aa: CASSQGLSGGQDIQYF
clone_size: .; d_call: .; j_call: TRBJ2-7; cdr3_length: 15; v_call: TRBV5-1; cdr3_nt: TGCGCCAGCAGGGCACGAAGCGACCCAACCTACGAGCAGTACTTC; cdr3_aa: CASRARSDPTYEQYF
clone_size: .; d_call: .; j_call: TRBJ2-7; cdr3_length: 12; v_call: TRBV27; cdr3_nt: TGTGCCAGCAGTTTATTTGGGCACGAGCAGTACTTC; cdr3_aa: CASSLFGHEQYF
clone_size: .; d_call: .; j_call: TRBJ1-1; cdr3_length: 14; v_call: TRBV5-1; cdr3_nt: TGCGCCAGCAGCCAAGGTTCGGCGAACACTGAAGCTTTCTTT; cdr3_aa: CASSQGSANTEAFF
clone_size: .; d_call: .; j_call: TRBJ1-4; cdr3_length: 14; v_call: TRBV5-1; cdr3_nt: TGCGCCAGCAGACCGGGGGGTTCTAATGAAAAACTGTTTTTT; cdr3_aa: CASRPGGSNEKLFF
clone_size: .; d_call: .; j_call: TRBJ1-5; cdr3_length: 16; v_call: TRBV6-1; cdr3_nt: TGTGCCAGCAGTGCCAGCTTTAGTATCAGCAATCAGCCCCAGCATTTT; cdr3_aa: CASSASFSISNQPQHF
clone_size: .; d_call: TRBD2; j_call: TRBJ2-7; cdr3_length: 16; v_call: TRBV5-4; cdr3_nt: TGTGCCAGCAGCGCCGGACTAGCGGGTCCGACCTACGAGCAGTACTTC; cdr3_aa: CASSAGLAGPTYEQYF
clone_size: .; d_call: .; j_call: TRBJ1-6; cdr3_length: 13; v_call: TRBV18; cdr3_nt: TGTGCCAGCTCACCCTCAGGGGACTCACCCCTCCACTTT; cdr3_aa: CASSPSGDSPLHF
clone_size: .; d_call: .; j_call: TRBJ2-2; cdr3_length: 13; v_call: TRBV5-1; cdr3_nt: TGCGCCAGCAGCTTGGAGGTCACCGGGGAGCTGTTTTTT; cdr3_aa: CASSLEVTGELFF
clone_size: .; d_call: .; j_call: TRBJ1-1; cdr3_length: 13; v_call: TRBV7-3; cdr3_nt: TGTGCCAGCAGCTTATCCGTAAACACTGAAGCTTTCTTT; cdr3_aa: CASSLSVNTEAFF
clone_size: .; d_call: .; j_call: TRBJ1-2; cdr3_length: 17; v_call: TRBV9; cdr3_nt: TGTGCCAGCAGCGTAGACCCGAGGCCCAATGGCGGCTATGGCTACACCTTC; cdr3_aa: CASSVDPRPNGGYGYTF
clone_size: .; d_call: .; j_call: TRBJ1-1; cdr3_length: 17; v_call: TRBV18; cdr3_nt: TGTGCCAGCTCACCTTTTAGTTCAGCAGGTGTGAACACTGAAGCTTTCTTT; cdr3_aa: CASSPFSSAGVNTEAFF